This T cell receptor beta chain was retrieved from a study of OX40 agonist ivuxolimab in advanced cancers. Findings and caveats of the study: Certain nonresponders likewise exhibited a low normalized T-cell clonal expansion. Researchers report that CD8+ T cells had, on average, more expanded clones than CD4+.

This clone was observed a handful of times. Its target is not known. Assay used: immunoSEQ multiplex PCR; TCRdb lists only in-frame clones, some missing. The sample lists just over 60,000 clones; approximately 86% were seen once. Patients with a history of autoimmune disease or on systemic immunosuppression were excluded. Trimming removed 5 bases at V and 0 bases at J, with 13 bases between. The CDR3 has 15 residues. Germline V gene lookup returns CDR1 MDHEN and CDR2 SYDVKM. This sequence originates from an adult with an advanced solid tumor such as melanoma, head and neck, liver or kidney cancer. The specimen was CD4+ or CD8+ T cells sorted from blood, collected in a trial of the OX40 agonist ivuxolimab. The chain combines TRBV28 with TRBJ2-5; D gene ambiguous. CDR3 sequence (DNA): TGTGCCAGCAGTGAAATCGCGGAGTACCAAGAGACCCAGTACTTC. It codes for CASSEIAEYQETQYF.